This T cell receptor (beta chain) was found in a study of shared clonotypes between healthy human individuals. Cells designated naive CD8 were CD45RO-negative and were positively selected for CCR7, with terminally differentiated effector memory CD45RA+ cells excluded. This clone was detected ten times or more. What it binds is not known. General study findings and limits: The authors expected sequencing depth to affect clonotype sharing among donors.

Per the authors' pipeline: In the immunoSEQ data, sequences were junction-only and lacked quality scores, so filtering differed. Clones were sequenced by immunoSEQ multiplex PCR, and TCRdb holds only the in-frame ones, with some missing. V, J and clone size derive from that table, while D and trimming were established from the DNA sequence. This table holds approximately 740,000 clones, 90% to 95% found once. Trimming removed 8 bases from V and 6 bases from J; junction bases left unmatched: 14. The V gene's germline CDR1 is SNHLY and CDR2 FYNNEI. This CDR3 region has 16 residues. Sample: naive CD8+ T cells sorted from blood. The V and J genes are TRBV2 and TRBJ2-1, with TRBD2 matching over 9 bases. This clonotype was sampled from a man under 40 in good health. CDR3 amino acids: CASGSLVGGRANEQFF. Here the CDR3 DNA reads TGTGCCAGCGGTTCGTTGGTGGGCGGGAGGGCCAATGAGCAGTTCTTC.